Presented here are 12 T cell receptor beta chains from one specimen sequenced in a study of T cell repertoires in cytomegalovirus infection. TCRdb reprocessed the reads with MiXCR, giving one entry per CDR3 protein. Here the sample spans around 530,000 distinct CDR3 sequences, around 27% being singletons. Sequencing used PBMCs. These receptor sequences come from a human donor in good health (CMV status not recorded). Some clones in this sample may be carry-over from other donors' samples.

This clonotype showed up just a few times. This chain links TRBV28 with TRBJ2-7; no firm D call. Germline CDR1 MDHEN, CDR2 SYDVKM. This CDR3 has 15 residues. V lost 3 bases and J 4 bases, leaving 16 bases between the germline ends. CDR3 DNA: TGTGCCAGCAGTTTGTCCTCACACGGTGGATACGAGCAGTACTTC. It codes for CASSLSSHGGYEQYF.

Ten or more counts support this clonotype. The rearrangement uses TRBV7-2 and TRBJ2-3; TRBD2 is a possible D gene (6 bases). Deletions cut 3 bases from V and 5 bases from J, with 9 bases between. Germline CDR1 is SGHTA and CDR2 is FQGNSA. The CDR3 extends over 13 amino acids. The DNA of the CDR3 is TGTGCCAGCAGCTTGCTCGGGGGAGATACGCAGTATTTT. Its protein is CASSLLGGDTQYF. The entire variable domain, with the rest obtained from reference TRBV7-2 and TRBJ2-3, is as follows: GAGVSQSPSNKVTEKGKDVELRCDPISGHTALYWYRQSLGQGLEFLIYFQGNSAPDKSGLPSDRFSAERTGGSVSTLTIQRTQQEDSAVYLCASSLLGGDTQYFGPGTRLTVL.

This clonotype was seen repeatedly, ten times or more. The chain links TRBV4-3 to TRBJ1-2; no clear D. V dropped 0 bases and J dropped 9 bases, with 14 bases sitting between them. Germline loops: CDR1 LGHNA, CDR2 YSLEER. The CDR3 spans 14 residues. CDR3 nucleotides: TGCGCCAGCAGCCAAGAGGTCCGGATGGTGAGCTACACCTTC. Encoded protein: CASSQEVRMVSYTF.

V gene TRBV5-8 combines with J gene TRBJ1-5; no clear D gene. V lost 2 bases to trimming and J lost 5 bases, with 8 bases between them. This CDR3 has 13 residues. CDR1 SGHTS and CDR2 YDEGEE come from the germline V gene. In nucleotides, the CDR3 is TGTGCCAGCAGCTTAGATTTTGATCAGCCCCAGCATTTT. Its translation: CASSLDFDQPQHF. Filled out from reference TRBV5-8 and TRBJ1-5, the complete variable domain reads EAGVTQSPTHLIKTRGQQATLRCSPISGHTSVYWYQQALGLGLQFLLWYDEGEERNRGNFPPRFSGRQFPNYSSELNVNALELEDSALYLCASSLDFDQPQHFGDGTRLSIL.

This clonotype was picked up a small number of times. The chain joins TRBV12-3 or TRBV12-4 to TRBJ1-6; TRBD1 aligns across 7 bases. Trimming took 4 bases from V and 9 from J; bases not matched to a gene: 3. CDR3 length equals 13 residues. CDR3 protein: CASSSGQPSPLHF. The CDR3 DNA is TGTGCCAGCAGTTCGGGACAGCCTTCACCCCTCCACTTT.

Only a few counts were recorded for this clonotype. One end of the junction does not line up with germline, which may come from a read error. The rearrangement uses TRBV11-1 and TRBJ2-1; 14 bases match TRBD2. Germline V gives CDR1 SGHAT, CDR2 FQDESV (reference sequence). The CDR3 is made up of 15 amino acids. CDR3 protein: CASSLGLAGASVMVF. CDR3 in DNA: TGTGCCAGCAGCTTGGGACTAGCGGGAGCCTCAGTCATGGTCTTC.

The V call is TRBV24-1, the J call TRBJ2-5; the D is unclear. The germline V gene has CDR1 KGHDR and CDR2 SFDVKD. V lost 3 bases to trimming and J lost 4 bases, with 11 bases between them. The CDR3 extends over 14 amino acids. The CDR3 loop reads CATSDALYGETQYF. Written as DNA, the CDR3 is TGTGCCACCAGTGATGCCCTCTACGGAGAGACCCAGTACTTC.

This clonotype came up a few times. The V gene is TRBV7-9, the J gene TRBJ2-1; TRBD2 matches 8 bases. The J segment lost 8 bases and the V segment lost 5 bases, leaving 11 bases of the junction unmatched. The CDR3 extends over 15 amino acids. Germline CDR1 and CDR2: SEHNR and FQNEAQ (reference sequence). The DNA of the CDR3 is TGTGCCAGCAGCCCGACCGGACTAGCATTTCATGAGCAGTTCTTC. Translation: CASSPTGLAFHEQFF.

J is TRBJ2-1 and V is TRBV6-2 or TRBV6-3; TRBD2 matches 7 bases. This CDR3 spans 14 amino acids. The ends lost 4 bases at V and 8 bases at J; junction bases unmatched: 8. Germline loops: CDR1 MNHEY, CDR2 SVGEGT. The CDR3 region is CASSFPGLSHEQFF. The CDR3 region has the DNA TGTGCCAGCAGTTTCCCGGGACTATCCCATGAGCAGTTCTTC.

The chain is built from TRBV11-2 and TRBJ2-7; 7 positions agree with TRBD1. Trimming took 5 bases from V and 9 from J; bases not matched to a gene: 16. The CDR3 extends over 15 amino acids. Germline-derived CDR1 and CDR2 are SGHAT and FQNNGV. CDR3 region: CASSPRVDRSTRQYF. CDR3 bases: TGTGCCAGCAGCCCCCGTGTGGACAGGAGTACGAGGCAGTACTTC. The full variable domain, its missing parts supplied by reference TRBV11-2 and TRBJ2-7, is EAGVAQSPRYKIIEKRQSVAFWCNPISGHATLYWYQQILGQGPKLLIQFQNNGVVDDSQLPKDRFSAERLKGVDSTLKIQPAKLEDSAVYLCASSPRVDRSTRQYFGPGTRLTVT.

This clonotype was seen a single time. CDR3 sequence (DNA): TGTGCCAGCAGCTTATTGGGCAATACAAGGAACACTGAAGCTTTCTTT. Translation: CASSLLGNTRNTEAFF. V usage is TRBV11-1 and J usage is TRBJ1-1; D uncertain. Trimming took off 2 bases at V and 1 base at J, with 14 bases between the two ends. The CDR3 runs 16 residues. Germline CDR1 is SGHAT and CDR2 is FQDESV (reference sequence).

This clonotype was picked up a small number of times. The rearrangement joins TRBV12-3 or TRBV12-4 to TRBJ1-2; a weak D match, TRBD1 (5 bases). The CDR3 consists of 14 residues. Trimming took 3 bases from V and 7 from J, leaving 15 bases between them. CDR3 nucleotides: TGTGCCAGCAGTTTTAGTGGGCAGGGTGGTGGCTACACCTTC. Translation: CASSFSGQGGGYTF.